The next 7 T cell receptor beta chains were all read from a single sample in a study of human T cells and chemical hapten exposure. A single record per CDR3 protein comes from TCRdb applying MiXCR to the RACE reads. Among around 99,000 distinct CDR3 sequences listed, over 10% were seen once. Time point reported: patch test 1, 2 weeks after DPC sensitization. The treatment here: therapeutic diphenylcyclopropenone sensitization with weekly scalp DPC. This specimen consisted of whole blood, obtained in connection with sensitization to the hapten diphenylcyclopropenone (DPC). The source is a woman in her 40s with alopecia areata. Some clones in this sample may be carry-over from other donors' samples.

J is TRBJ1-6 and V is TRBV20-1; D call uncertain. CDR1 is DFQATT and CDR2 is SNEGSKA in the germline V gene (reference sequence). The CDR3 runs to 15 residues. Trimming pared 0 bases from V and 0 bases from J, leaving 6 bases between. CDR3 residues: CSAREWGSYNSPLHF. The CDR3 region has the DNA TGCAGTGCTAGAGAATGGGGCTCCTATAATTCACCCCTCCACTTT.

This clonotype has a handful of counts. The chain links TRBV28 to TRBJ2-7, with D unclear. Germline CDR1 reads MDHEN; CDR2 reads SYDVKM. The CDR3 is made up of 10 amino acids. V lost 10 bases to trimming and J lost 6 bases, with 10 bases between them. The CDR3: CATHRAEQYF. CDR3 coding DNA: TGTGCCACCCACCGGGCCGAGCAGTACTTC.

This chain uses TRBV5-1 with TRBJ2-7; 9 bases are a match to TRBD2. Germline assignment: CDR1 SGHRS and CDR2 YFSETQ. The CDR3 covers 16 residues. V lost 0 bases, J lost 4 bases, and 8 bases stayed unmatched. The CDR3 reads CASSLEGGRAIYEQYF. CDR3 DNA: TGCGCCAGCAGCTTGGAAGGCGGGAGGGCAATTTACGAGCAGTACTTC.

This clonotype was seen ten or more times. This sequence joins TRBV11-2 and TRBJ2-1; 9 nucleotides line up with TRBD1. CDR1 is SGHAT and CDR2 is FQNNGV in the germline V gene. V was clipped by 5 bases and J by 5 bases; unmatched bases: 10. This CDR3 region has 16 residues. CDR3 sequence reads: CASSRGHRGPDNEQFF. The CDR3 DNA is TGTGCCAGCAGCAGAGGGCACAGGGGGCCGGACAATGAGCAGTTCTTC.

The sample holds many counts of this clonotype. The V and J genes are TRBV5-8 and TRBJ2-7; TRBD2 agrees at 7 bases. J lost 7 bases, V lost 4 bases, and 5 bases had no gene match. There are 12 residues in the CDR3. In germline, CDR1 is SGHTS, CDR2 YDEGEE. The CDR3: CASSRDYGEQYF. The CDR3 DNA follows: TGTGCCAGCAGCCGGGACTACGGGGAGCAGTACTTC.

The rearrangement links TRBV7-6 to TRBJ2-1, with 12 bases matching TRBD1. Germline lookup yields CDR1 SGHVS and CDR2 FNYEAQ. V lost 5 bases to trimming and J lost 7 bases; unmatched junction nucleotides: 9. CDR3 length: 16 amino acids. The chain's CDR3 is CASSTRPGQGANEQFF. CDR3 bases: TGTGCCAGCAGCACCCGCCCGGGACAGGGGGCGAATGAGCAGTTCTTC.

In regard to this clonotype: A much larger clone sits a single nucleotide away, making a read error possible. The V call is TRBV28, the J call TRBJ2-1, with 7 bases aligning to TRBD1. J gave up 2 bases and V 6 bases, and 10 bases lay outside the gene matches. This CDR3 contains 16 residues. Germline V gene sequence: CDR1 MDHEN, CDR2 SYDVKM. The CDR3 DNA reads as TGTGCCAGCAGGATCCCCGGGACAGAGGCCTACAATGAGCAGTTCTTC. It encodes CASRIPGTEAYNEQFF.